This TCR beta chain was obtained from a study of blood T cell repertoires in COVID-19. Overall study: Both acute and convalescent COVID-19 samples were obtained from the United States, Italy and Spain. PBMCs, B-cell-depleted T cells, or T cells provided the cDNA or gDNA that made up the material.

Methods used by the authors: The assay estimated nucleated cells by amplifying reference gene primers. The data were produced by immunoSEQ multiplex PCR, yet TCRdb's version contains in-frame clones alone and is incomplete. Clone size and the V and J calls come from that table; the DNA yielded D and trimming. The sample carries 68,000 or so clones, roughly 91% recorded once. This receptor was obtained from a man in his fifties or sixties with active COVID-19. The specimen sequenced was peripheral blood.

CDR3 coding DNA: TGTGCCAGCAGCTTAGGGGACAGGGTGAATGGCTACACCTTC. It specifies CASSLGDRVNGYTF. The V call is TRBV7-9, the J call TRBJ1-2, with TRBD1 identical over 9 bases. CDR3 length: 14 amino acids. The V segment lost 1 base and the J segment 6 bases; nucleotides outside the gene matches: 3. The germline V gene has CDR1 SEHNR and CDR2 FQNEAQ (reference sequence).